The text below deals with one T cell receptor beta chain. The data were obtained in a study of T cells in Graves' hyperthyroidism and ophthalmopathy. Trimming pared 1 base from V and 6 bases from J, leaving 8 bases between. The CDR3 runs to 13 residues. Germline assignment: CDR1 SGHTA and CDR2 FQGTGA. Amplification of TCR beta CDR3 regions was performed using RNA transcripts as template. Primed by the HTBI set, a first-round RT-PCR was run on the TCR CDR3. TCRdb passed the multiplex PCR reads through MiXCR, listing each CDR3 protein once. The data contain about 250,000 distinct CDR3 sequences, roughly 22% of them singletons.

The gene calls are TRBV7-3 and TRBJ2-3, with D possibly TRBD1 on 5 matching bases. The sample consisted of blood. The sequence came from a man aged 25 to 40 with Graves' ophthalmopathy. The CDR3 sequence: CASSLNRGDTQYF. CDR3 DNA: TGTGCCAGCAGCTTAAATAGGGGTGATACGCAGTATTTT.